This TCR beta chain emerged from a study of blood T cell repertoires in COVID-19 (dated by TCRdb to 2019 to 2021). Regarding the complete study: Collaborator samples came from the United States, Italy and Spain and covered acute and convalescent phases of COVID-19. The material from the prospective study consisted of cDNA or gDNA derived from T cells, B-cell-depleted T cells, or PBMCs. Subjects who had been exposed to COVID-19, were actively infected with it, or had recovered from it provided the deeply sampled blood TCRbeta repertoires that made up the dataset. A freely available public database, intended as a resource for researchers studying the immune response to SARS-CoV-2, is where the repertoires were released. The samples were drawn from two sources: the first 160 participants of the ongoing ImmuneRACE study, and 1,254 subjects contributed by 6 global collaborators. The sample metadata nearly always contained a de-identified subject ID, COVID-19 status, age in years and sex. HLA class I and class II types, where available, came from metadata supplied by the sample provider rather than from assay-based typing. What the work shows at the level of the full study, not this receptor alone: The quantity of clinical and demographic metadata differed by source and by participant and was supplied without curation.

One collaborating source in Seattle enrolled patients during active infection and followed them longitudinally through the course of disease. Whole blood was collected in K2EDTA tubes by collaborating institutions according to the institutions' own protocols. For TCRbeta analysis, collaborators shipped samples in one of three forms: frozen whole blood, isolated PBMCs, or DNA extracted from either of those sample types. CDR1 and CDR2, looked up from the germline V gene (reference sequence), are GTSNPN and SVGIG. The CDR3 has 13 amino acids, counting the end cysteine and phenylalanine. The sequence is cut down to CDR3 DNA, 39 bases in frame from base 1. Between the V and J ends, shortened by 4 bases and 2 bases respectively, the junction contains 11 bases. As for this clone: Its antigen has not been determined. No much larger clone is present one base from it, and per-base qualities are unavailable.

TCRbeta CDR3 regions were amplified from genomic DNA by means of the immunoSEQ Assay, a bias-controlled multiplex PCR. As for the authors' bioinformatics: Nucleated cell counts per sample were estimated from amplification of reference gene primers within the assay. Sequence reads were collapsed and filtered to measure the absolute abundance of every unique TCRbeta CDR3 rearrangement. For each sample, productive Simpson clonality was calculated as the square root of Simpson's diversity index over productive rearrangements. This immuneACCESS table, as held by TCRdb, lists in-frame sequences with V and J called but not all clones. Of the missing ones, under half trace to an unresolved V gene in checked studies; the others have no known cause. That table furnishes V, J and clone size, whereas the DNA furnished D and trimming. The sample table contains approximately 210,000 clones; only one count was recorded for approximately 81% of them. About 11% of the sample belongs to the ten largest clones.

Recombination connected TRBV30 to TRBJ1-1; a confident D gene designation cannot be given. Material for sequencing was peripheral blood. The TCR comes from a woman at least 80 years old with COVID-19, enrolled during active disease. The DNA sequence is TGTGCCTGGACAGCGAGTGTTAACACTGAAGCTTTCTTT. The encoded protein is CAWTASVNTEAFF.